This T cell receptor (beta chain) was profiled in a study of T-cell memory formation after mild COVID-19. This CDR3 is built from 15 residues. The germline V gene encodes CDR1 MNHEY and CDR2 SVGAGI. V lost 7 bases and J lost 0, with 16 bases in between. Comment on this clonotype: The antigen is undetermined.

With constant-segment primers, 5'RACE yielded cDNA libraries of TCR alpha and TCR beta that carried sample barcodes and UMIs. TCRdb used MiXCR to reprocess the 5' RACE reads, holding one entry per CDR3 protein. The table has 350,000 to 450,000 distinct CDR3 sequences, 25% to 30% seen once. Whole-study results and caveats: CD4/CD8 balance characterized clones contracting day 15 to 85, and CD4+ skew characterized later expanders.

What was sequenced was PBMCs or a T cell subset sorted from them (not recorded which). The source of this sequence is an adult woman who had mild COVID-19 (a few samples of this study predate the infection). Cell type and time point are not known. The chain couples TRBV6-5 to TRBJ2-7; tentatively, D is TRBD2 (6 bases). The CDR3 DNA is TGTGCCAGCACCCCGGGGAGGCTGAGCTCCTACGAGCAGTACTTC. Its translation is CASTPGRLSSYEQYF.